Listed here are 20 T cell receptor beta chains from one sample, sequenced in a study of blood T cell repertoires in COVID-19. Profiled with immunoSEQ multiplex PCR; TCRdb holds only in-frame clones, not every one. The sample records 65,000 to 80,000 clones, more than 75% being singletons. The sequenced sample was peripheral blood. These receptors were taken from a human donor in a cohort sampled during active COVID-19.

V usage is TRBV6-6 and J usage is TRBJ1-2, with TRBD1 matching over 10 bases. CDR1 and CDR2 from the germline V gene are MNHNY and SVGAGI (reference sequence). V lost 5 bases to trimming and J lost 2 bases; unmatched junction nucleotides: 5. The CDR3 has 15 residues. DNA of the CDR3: TGTGCCAGCAGTCCCGGGACAGGGGCCAACTATGGCTACACCTTC. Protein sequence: CASSPGTGANYGYTF.

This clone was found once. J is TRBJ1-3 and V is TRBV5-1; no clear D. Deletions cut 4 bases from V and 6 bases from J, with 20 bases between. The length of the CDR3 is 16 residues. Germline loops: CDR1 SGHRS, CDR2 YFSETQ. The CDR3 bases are TGCGCCAGCAGCCCTGGAGGGTCTTCCGAGCTAAACACCATATATTTT. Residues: CASSPGGSSELNTIYF.

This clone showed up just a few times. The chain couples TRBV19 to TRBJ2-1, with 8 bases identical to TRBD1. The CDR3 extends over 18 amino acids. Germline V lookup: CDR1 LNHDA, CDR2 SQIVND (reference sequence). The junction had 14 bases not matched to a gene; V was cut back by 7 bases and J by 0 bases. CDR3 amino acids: CASTPNAGQALSYNEQFF. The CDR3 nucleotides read TGTGCCAGTACCCCTAACGCGGGACAGGCCCTCTCCTACAATGAGCAGTTCTTC.

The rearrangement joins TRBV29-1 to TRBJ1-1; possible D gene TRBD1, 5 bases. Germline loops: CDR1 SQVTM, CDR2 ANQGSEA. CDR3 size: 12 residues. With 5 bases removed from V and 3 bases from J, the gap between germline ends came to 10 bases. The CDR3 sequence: CSVLGQDTEAFF. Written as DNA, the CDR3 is TGCAGCGTTCTGGGGCAGGACACTGAAGCTTTCTTT.

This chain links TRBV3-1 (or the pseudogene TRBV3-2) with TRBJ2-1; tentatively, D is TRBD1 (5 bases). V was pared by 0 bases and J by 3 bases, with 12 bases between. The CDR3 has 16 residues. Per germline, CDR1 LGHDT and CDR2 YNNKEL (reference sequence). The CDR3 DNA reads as TGTGCCAGCAGCCAAGAAAGCCAGGGTTTCTACAATGAGCAGTTCTTC. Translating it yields CASSQESQGFYNEQFF.

DNA of the CDR3: TGTGCCAGCAAGAAACCTGGAGGGGGCCCCGCGGAGCAGTACTTC. It is translated as CASKKPGGGPAEQYF. The chain has TRBV6-5 and TRBJ2-7, with a possible D match to TRBD1 (7 bases). Per germline, CDR1 MNHEY and CDR2 SVGAGI. Trimming took off 7 bases at V and 7 bases at J, with 23 bases between the two ends. The CDR3 has 15 amino acids.

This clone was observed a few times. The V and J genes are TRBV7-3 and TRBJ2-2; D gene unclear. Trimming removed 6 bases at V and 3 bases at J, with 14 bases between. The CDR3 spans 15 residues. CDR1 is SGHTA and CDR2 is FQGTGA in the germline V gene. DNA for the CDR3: TGTGCCAGCAGGAGCCCGAACTCCGACACCGGGGAGCTGTTTTTT. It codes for CASRSPNSDTGELFF. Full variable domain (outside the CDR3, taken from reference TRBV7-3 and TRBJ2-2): GAGVSQTPSNKVTEKGKYVELRCDPISGHTALYWYRQSLGQGPEFLIYFQGTGAADDSGLPNDRFFAVRPEGSVSTLKIQRTERGDSAVYLCASRSPNSDTGELFFGEGSRLTVL.

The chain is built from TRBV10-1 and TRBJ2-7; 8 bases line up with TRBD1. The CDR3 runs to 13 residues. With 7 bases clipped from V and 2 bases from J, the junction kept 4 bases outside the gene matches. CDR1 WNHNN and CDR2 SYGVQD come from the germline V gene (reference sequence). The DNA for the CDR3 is TGCGCCAGCACCTCGACAGGGGCCTACGAGCAGTACTTC. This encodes CASTSTGAYEQYF.

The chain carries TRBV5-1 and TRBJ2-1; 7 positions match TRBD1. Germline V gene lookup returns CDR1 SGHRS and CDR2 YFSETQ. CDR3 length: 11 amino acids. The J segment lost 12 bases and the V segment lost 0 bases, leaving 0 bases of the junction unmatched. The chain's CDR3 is CASSLDRGQFF. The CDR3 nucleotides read TGCGCCAGCAGCTTGGACAGGGGGCAGTTCTTC.

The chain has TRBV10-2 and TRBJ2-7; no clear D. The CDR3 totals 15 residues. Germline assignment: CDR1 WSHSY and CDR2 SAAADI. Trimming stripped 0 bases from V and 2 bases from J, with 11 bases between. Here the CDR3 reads CASSESRSSAYEQYF. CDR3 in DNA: TGCGCCAGCAGTGAGTCACGGTCTTCCGCCTACGAGCAGTACTTC.

The CDR3 coding sequence is TGCGCCAGCCGGGGAAGCACAGGGGCCTACGAGCAGTACTTC. Its translation is CASRGSTGAYEQYF. V gene TRBV5-1 combines with J gene TRBJ2-7, with TRBD1 matching over 7 bases. CDR3 length equals 14 residues. Germline values: CDR1 SGHRS, CDR2 YFSETQ. J was trimmed by 2 bases and V by 7 bases; bases with no gene match: 9. Complete variable domain (other parts from reference TRBV5-1 and TRBJ2-7): KAGVTQTPRYLIKTRGQQVTLSCSPISGHRSVSWYQQTPGQGLQFLFEYFSETQRNKGNFPGRFSGRQFSNSRSEMNVSTLELGDSALYLCASRGSTGAYEQYFGPGTRLTVT.

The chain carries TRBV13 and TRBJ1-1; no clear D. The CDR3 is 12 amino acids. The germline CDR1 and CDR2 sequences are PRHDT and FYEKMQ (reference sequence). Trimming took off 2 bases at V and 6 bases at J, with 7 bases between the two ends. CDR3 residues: CASSLRRAEAFF. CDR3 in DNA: TGTGCCAGCAGCTTACGGCGGGCTGAAGCTTTCTTT.

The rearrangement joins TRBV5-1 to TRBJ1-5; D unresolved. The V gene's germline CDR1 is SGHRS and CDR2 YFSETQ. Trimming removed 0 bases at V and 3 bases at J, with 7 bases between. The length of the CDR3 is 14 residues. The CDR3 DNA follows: TGCGCCAGCAGCTTGGGCGATAACAATCAGCCCCAGCATTTT. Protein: CASSLGDNNQPQHF.

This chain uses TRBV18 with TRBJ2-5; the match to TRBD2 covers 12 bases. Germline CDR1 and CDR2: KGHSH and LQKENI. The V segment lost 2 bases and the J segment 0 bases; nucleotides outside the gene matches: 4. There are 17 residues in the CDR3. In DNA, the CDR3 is TGTGCCAGCTCACCAGGGACTAGCGGGCCCTACCAAGAGACCCAGTACTTC. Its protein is CASSPGTSGPYQETQYF.

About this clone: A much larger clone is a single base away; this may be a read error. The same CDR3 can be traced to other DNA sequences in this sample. This chain's CDR3 is CASSHREGYEQYF. The CDR3 DNA is TGTGCCAGTAGCCACAGGGAAGGGTACGAGCAGTACTTC. This sequence joins TRBV3-1 (or the pseudogene TRBV3-2) and TRBJ2-7; tentative D call: TRBD1 (6 bases). The length of the CDR3 is 13 residues. CDR1 and CDR2 from the germline V gene are LGHDT and YNNKEL (reference sequence).

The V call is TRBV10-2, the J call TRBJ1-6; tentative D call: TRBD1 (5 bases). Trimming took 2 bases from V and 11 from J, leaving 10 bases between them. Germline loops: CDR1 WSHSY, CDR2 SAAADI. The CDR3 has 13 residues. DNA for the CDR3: TGCGCCAGCAGTGAGACTCGGGGGGCACCCCTCCACTTT. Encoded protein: CASSETRGAPLHF.

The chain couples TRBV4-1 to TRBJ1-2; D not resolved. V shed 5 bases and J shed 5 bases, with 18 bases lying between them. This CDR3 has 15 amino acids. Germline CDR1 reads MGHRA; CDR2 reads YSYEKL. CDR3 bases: TGCGCCAGCAGCGCCACCCCGCCGGGGAGATATGGCTACACCTTC. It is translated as CASSATPPGRYGYTF.

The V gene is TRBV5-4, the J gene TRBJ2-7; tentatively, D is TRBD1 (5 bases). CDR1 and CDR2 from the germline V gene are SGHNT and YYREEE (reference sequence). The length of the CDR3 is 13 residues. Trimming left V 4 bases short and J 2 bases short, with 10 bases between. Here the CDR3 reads CASSHKTAYEQYF. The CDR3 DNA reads TGTGCCAGCAGCCACAAGACAGCCTACGAGCAGTACTTC.

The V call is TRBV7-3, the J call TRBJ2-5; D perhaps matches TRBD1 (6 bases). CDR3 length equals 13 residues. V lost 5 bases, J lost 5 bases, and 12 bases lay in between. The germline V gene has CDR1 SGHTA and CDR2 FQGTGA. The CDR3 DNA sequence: TGTGCCAGCAGCCTCAGGGGTAGGGAGACCCAGTACTTC. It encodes CASSLRGRETQYF.

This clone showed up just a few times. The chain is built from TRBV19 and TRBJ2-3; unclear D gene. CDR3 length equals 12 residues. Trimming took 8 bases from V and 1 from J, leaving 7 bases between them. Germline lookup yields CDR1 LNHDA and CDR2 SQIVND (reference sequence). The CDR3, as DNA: TGTGCCAGTCGCAGGCGCACAGATACGCAGTATTTT. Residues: CASRRRTDTQYF.